Listed here are 14 T cell receptor beta chains from one sample, sequenced in a study of T cells in Graves' hyperthyroidism and ophthalmopathy (dated by TCRdb to between 2017 and 2020). The method was multiplex PCR. The sequencing machine was an Illumina HiSeq 2000. The TCR beta CDR3 regions were amplified from the RNA transcripts. A first-round RT-PCR of the TCR CDR3 used the HTBI primer set with the Qiagen OneStep RT-PCR kit. The public sequencing data were trimmed at Q25 with fastp and processed into clonotypes with MiXCR by TCRdb, which kept only in-frame beta chains. Records with the same CDR3 protein are collapsed into one entry carrying the most frequent genes and DNA. The sample profile shows roughly 740,000 distinct CDR3 sequences; about 15% of them were found once. The ten largest make up around 7.7% of the sample. The specimen sequenced was blood. The receptor set was obtained from a man between 18 and 29 years old with Graves' hyperthyroidism.

This clonotype was picked up many times. J is TRBJ1-2 and V is TRBV28; the D gene is possibly TRBD1 (6 bases). The CDR3 contains 11 residues. Germline V lookup: CDR1 MDHEN, CDR2 SYDVKM. Trimming stripped 10 bases from V and 2 bases from J, with 8 bases between. DNA of the CDR3: TGTGCCACGGACAGCAACTATGGCTACACCTTC. This sequence encodes CATDSNYGYTF.

The J gene is TRBJ2-7, the V gene TRBV15, with 7 positions matching TRBD2. The junction had 11 bases not matched to a gene; V was cut back by 3 bases and J by 6 bases. Looked up from germline, CDR1 is LNHNV and CDR2 is YYDKDF (reference sequence). This CDR3 comprises 15 residues. The CDR3, as DNA: TGTGCCACCAGCAGCCCGGAGAGGCCGGGAGGCGAGCAGTACTTC. Amino acid sequence: CATSSPERPGGEQYF.

In this sample, this clonotype turned up many times. The chain joins TRBV7-8 to TRBJ2-7; no clear D gene. Germline CDR1 reads SGHVS; CDR2 reads FQNEAQ. Trimming shortened V by 5 bases and J by 2 bases, and 7 bases separated the two germline ends. There are 12 residues in the CDR3. The CDR3 here is CASSPMPYEQYF. The CDR3 DNA is TGTGCCAGCAGCCCCATGCCCTACGAGCAGTACTTC.

In its sample, this clonotype was seen a few times. V gene TRBV6-5 combines with J gene TRBJ2-7; 7 bases agree with TRBD1. J gave up 5 bases and V 4 bases, and 8 bases lay outside the gene matches. The germline V gene encodes CDR1 MNHEY and CDR2 SVGAGI. CDR3 length equals 14 residues. The CDR3 region has the DNA TGTGCCAGCAGTTTAGAGACAGGGAGCGACGAGCAGTACTTC. It translates to CASSLETGSDEQYF.

V and J are TRBV11-2 and TRBJ2-7; D is unclear. From germline, CDR1 is SGHAT and CDR2 FQNNGV. The CDR3 is made up of 11 amino acids. Trimming shortened V by 4 bases and J by 6 bases, and 7 bases separated the two germline ends. CDR3: CASSSDLEQYF. The DNA of the CDR3 is TGTGCCAGCAGCTCCGACCTCGAGCAGTACTTC.

The rearrangement joins TRBV7-3 to TRBJ2-3, with 13 bases that match TRBD2. The ends lost 1 base at V and 7 bases at J; junction bases unmatched: 5. The CDR3 runs 16 residues. CDR1 and CDR2 from the germline V gene are SGHTA and FQGTGA. This chain's CDR3 is CASSLSGLAGVNTQYF. CDR3 sequence (DNA): TGTGCCAGCAGCTTAAGTGGACTAGCGGGAGTGAATACGCAGTATTTT.

V and J are TRBV7-3 and TRBJ1-1; D possibly corresponds to TRBD1 (5 bases). Germline V lookup: CDR1 SGHTA, CDR2 FQGTGA. V shed 3 bases and J shed 4 bases, with 12 bases lying between them. The CDR3 extends over 14 amino acids. Here the CDR3 reads CASSFAAGGTEAFF. CDR3 DNA: TGTGCCAGCAGCTTTGCGGCGGGGGGCACTGAAGCTTTCTTT.

The sample holds many counts of this clonotype. The chain is built from TRBV28 and TRBJ2-1, with 13 nucleotides matching TRBD2. Germline loops: CDR1 MDHEN, CDR2 SYDVKM. The CDR3 contains 18 residues. V gave up 5 bases and J gave up 0 bases; unmatched junction bases: 7. The CDR3 loop reads CASSVRTSGRSSYNEQFF. The CDR3 DNA sequence: TGTGCCAGCAGTGTAAGGACTAGCGGGAGATCCTCCTACAATGAGCAGTTCTTC.

This clonotype occurred a few times. The chain carries TRBV11-2 and TRBJ1-1, with no clear D. Germline lookup yields CDR1 SGHAT and CDR2 FQNNGV. The CDR3 is made up of 14 amino acids. V lost 4 bases and J lost 3, with 12 bases in between. The DNA for the CDR3 is TGTGCCAGCAGCTCTCTCCAGAGTTACACTGAAGCTTTCTTT. The encoded protein is CASSSLQSYTEAFF.

Comment on this clonotype: Possible read error: a much larger clone is one base away. The CDR3 reads CASSPPEWDGYEQYF. The CDR3 region has the DNA TGTGCCAGCAGCCCCCCGGAGTGGGATGGCTACGAGCAGTACTTC. The rearrangement links TRBV7-9 to TRBJ2-7; no clear D. There are 15 residues in the CDR3. Germline V gene sequence: CDR1 SEHNR, CDR2 FQNEAQ (reference sequence). V lost 5 bases and J 3 bases, leaving 17 bases between the germline ends.

This chain links TRBV19 with TRBJ1-5, with D tentatively TRBD1 (6 bases). Trimming stripped 2 bases from V and 1 base from J, with 9 bases between. The CDR3 spans 15 residues. Germline assignment: CDR1 LNHDA and CDR2 SQIVND (reference sequence). The CDR3 reads CASSIRGSSNQPQHF. CDR3 nucleotides: TGTGCCAGTAGTATAAGGGGGAGCAGCAATCAGCCCCAGCATTTT.

This clonotype was observed at least ten times. For the CDR3, the DNA is TGTGCCAGCAGCCCAACGGTCGGGGGCTATAGCAATCAGCCCCAGCATTTT. Residues: CASSPTVGGYSNQPQHF. The J gene is TRBJ1-5, the V gene TRBV2; a weak D match, TRBD1 (6 bases). The CDR3 covers 17 residues. Trimming shortened V by 6 bases and J by 0 bases, and 18 bases separated the two germline ends. CDR1 and CDR2 (germline): SNHLY, FYNNEI.

This clonotype appeared many times. V and J are TRBV7-2 and TRBJ2-7, with D uncertain. Germline V lookup: CDR1 SGHTA, CDR2 FQGNSA. This CDR3 has 13 residues. V dropped 5 bases and J dropped 2 bases, with 10 bases sitting between them. In DNA form, the CDR3 reads TGTGCCAGCAGCCCCCAGCCCCCCTACGAGCAGTACTTC. Its translation is CASSPQPPYEQYF.

The table lists this clonotype with many counts. CDR3 in DNA: TGTGCCAGCAGTTTAAGGGCAGGGGGCGACGAGCAGTACTTC. Residues: CASSLRAGGDEQYF. The chain uses TRBV12-3 or TRBV12-4 and TRBJ2-7; 8 bases match TRBD1. The CDR3 spans 14 residues. V was clipped by 2 bases and J by 5 bases; unmatched bases: 5.